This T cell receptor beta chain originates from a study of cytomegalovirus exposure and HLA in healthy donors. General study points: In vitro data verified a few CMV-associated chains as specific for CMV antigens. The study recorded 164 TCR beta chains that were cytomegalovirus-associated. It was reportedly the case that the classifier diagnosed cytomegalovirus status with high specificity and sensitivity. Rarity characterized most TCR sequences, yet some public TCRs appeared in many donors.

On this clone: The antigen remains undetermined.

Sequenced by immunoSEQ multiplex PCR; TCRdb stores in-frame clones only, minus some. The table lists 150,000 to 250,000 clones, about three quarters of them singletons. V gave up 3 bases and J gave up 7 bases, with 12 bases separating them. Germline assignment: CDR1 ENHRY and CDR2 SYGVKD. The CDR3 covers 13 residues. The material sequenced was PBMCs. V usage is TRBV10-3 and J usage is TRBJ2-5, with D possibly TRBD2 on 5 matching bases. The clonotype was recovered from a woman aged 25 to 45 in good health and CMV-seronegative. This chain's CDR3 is CAISDGRETTQYF. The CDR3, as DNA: TGTGCCATCAGTGACGGCCGGGAAACGACCCAGTACTTC.